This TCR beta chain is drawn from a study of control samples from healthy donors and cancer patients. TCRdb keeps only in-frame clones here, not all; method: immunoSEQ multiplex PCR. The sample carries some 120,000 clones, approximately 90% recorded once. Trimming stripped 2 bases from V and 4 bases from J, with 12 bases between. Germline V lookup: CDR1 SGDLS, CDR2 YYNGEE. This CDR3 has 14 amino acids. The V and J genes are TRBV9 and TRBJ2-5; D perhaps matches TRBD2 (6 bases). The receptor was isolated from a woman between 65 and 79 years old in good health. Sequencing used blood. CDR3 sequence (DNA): TGTGCCAGCAGCGTGGGTGGGGACTCAGAGACCCAGTACTTC. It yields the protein CASSVGGDSETQYF.